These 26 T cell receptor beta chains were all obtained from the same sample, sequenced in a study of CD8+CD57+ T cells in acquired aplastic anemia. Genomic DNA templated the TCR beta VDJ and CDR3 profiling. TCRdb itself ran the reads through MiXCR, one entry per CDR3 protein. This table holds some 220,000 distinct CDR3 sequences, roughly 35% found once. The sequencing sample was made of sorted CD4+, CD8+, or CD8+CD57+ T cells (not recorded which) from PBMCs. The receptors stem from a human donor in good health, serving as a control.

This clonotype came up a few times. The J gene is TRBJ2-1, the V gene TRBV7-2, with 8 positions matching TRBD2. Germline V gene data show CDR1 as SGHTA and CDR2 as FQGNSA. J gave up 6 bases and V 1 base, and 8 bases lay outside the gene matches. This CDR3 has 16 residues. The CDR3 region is CASSLGWREASNEQFF. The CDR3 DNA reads TGTGCCAGCAGCTTAGGGTGGCGGGAGGCCTCCAATGAGCAGTTCTTC. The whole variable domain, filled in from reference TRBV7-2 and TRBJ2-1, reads GAGVSQSPSNKVTEKGKDVELRCDPISGHTALYWYRQSLGQGLEFLIYFQGNSAPDKSGLPSDRFSAERTGGSVSTLTIQRTQQEDSAVYLCASSLGWREASNEQFFGPGTRLTVL.

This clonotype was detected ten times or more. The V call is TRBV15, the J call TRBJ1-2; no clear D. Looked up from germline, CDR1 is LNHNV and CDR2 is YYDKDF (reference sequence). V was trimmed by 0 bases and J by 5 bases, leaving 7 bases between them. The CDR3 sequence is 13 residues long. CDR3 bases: TGTGCCACCAGCAGAGAATATCGTTATGGCTACACCTTC. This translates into CATSREYRYGYTF.

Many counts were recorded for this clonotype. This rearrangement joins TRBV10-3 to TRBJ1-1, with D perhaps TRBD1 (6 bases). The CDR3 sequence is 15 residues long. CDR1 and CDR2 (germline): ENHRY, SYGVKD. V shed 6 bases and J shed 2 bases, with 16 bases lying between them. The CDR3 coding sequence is TGTGCCATCAGCCTGACCGGGACATCCAACACTGAAGCTTTCTTT. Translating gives CAISLTGTSNTEAFF.

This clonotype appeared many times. The CDR3 loop is CASSLRAEGAGSPLHF. The CDR3 DNA is TGTGCCAGCAGCTTGAGGGCGGAAGGGGCCGGCTCACCCCTCCACTTT. The chain joins TRBV5-5 to TRBJ1-6; D is perhaps TRBD1 (5 bases). V was clipped by 1 base and J by 10 bases, with 18 bases between them. Germline CDR1 is SGHKS and CDR2 is YYEKEE (reference sequence). The CDR3 contains 16 residues.

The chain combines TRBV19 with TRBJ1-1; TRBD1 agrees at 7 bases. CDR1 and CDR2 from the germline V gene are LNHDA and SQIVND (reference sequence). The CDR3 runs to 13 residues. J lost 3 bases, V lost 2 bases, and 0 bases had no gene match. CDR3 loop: CASSITGDTEAFF. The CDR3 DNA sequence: TGTGCCAGTAGTATAACAGGGGACACTGAAGCTTTCTTT.

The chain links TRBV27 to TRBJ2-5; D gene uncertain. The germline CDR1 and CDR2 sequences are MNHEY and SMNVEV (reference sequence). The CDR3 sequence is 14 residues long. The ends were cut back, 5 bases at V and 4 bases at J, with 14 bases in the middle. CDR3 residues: CASSPHVSPETQYF. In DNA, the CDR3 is TGTGCCAGCAGTCCACACGTCTCGCCAGAGACCCAGTACTTC.

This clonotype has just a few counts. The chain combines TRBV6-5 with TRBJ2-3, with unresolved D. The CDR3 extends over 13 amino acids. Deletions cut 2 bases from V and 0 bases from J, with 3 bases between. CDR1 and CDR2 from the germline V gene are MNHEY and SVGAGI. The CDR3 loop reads CASSYDSTDTQYF. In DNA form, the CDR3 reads TGTGCCAGCAGTTACGACAGCACAGATACGCAGTATTTT.

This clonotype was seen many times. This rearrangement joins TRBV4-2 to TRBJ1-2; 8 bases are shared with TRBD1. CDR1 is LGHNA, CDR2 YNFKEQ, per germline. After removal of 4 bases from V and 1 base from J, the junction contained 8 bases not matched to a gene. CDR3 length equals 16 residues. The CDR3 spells CASSREQGGVNYGYTF. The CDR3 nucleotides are TGTGCCAGCAGCCGGGAACAGGGGGGGGTTAACTATGGCTACACCTTC.

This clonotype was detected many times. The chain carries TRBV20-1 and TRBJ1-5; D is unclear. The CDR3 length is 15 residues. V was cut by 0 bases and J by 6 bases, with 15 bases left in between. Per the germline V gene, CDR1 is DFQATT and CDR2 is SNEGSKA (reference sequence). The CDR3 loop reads CSARDLGSFSQPQHF. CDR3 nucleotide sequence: TGCAGTGCTAGAGATCTGGGGTCCTTTAGTCAGCCCCAGCATTTT.

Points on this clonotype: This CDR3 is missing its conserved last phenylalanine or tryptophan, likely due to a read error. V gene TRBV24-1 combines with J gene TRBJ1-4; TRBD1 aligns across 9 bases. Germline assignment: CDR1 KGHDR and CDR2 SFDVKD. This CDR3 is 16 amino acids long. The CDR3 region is CVILERLGTGYEKLFL. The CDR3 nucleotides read TGTGTCATCCTTGAGCGACTCGGGACAGGGTATGAAAAACTGTTTCTT.

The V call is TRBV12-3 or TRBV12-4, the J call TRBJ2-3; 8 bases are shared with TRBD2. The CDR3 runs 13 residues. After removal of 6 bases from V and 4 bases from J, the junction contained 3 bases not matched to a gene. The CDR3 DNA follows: TGTGCCAGCAGATCCGGGGGGGCAGATACGCAGTATTTT. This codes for CASRSGGADTQYF.

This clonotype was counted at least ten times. In DNA, the CDR3 is TGCGCCAGCAGCTTGGGGACAGATGGGTACTATGGCTACACCTTC. Amino acids: CASSLGTDGYYGYTF. This chain connects TRBV5-1 to TRBJ1-2; a possible D gene is TRBD1 (6 bases). The CDR3 length is 15 residues. Between the trimmed V and J ends, which lost 0 bases and 3 bases, there was a span of 12 bases. Per germline, CDR1 SGHRS and CDR2 YFSETQ.

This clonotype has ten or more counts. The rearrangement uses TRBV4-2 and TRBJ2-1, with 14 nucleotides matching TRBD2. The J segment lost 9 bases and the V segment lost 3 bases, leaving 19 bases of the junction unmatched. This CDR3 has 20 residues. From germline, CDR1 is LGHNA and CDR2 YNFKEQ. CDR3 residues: CASSHTAGTSGSAKGVEQFF. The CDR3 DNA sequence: TGTGCCAGCAGCCATACCGCCGGGACTAGCGGGAGCGCCAAGGGGGTTGAGCAGTTCTTC.

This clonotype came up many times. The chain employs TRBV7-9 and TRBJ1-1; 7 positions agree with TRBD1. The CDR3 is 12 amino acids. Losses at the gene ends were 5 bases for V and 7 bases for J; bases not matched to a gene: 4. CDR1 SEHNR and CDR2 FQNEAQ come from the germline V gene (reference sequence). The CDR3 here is CASSLGTDEAFF. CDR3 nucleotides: TGTGCCAGCAGCCTCGGGACAGATGAAGCTTTCTTT.

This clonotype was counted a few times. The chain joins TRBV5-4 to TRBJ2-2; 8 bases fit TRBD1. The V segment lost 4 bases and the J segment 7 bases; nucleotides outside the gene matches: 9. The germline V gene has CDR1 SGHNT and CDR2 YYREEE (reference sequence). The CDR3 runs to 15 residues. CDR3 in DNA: TGTGCCAGCAGCACCGGACAGGGCGATGTCGGGGAGCTGTTTTTT. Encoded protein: CASSTGQGDVGELFF.

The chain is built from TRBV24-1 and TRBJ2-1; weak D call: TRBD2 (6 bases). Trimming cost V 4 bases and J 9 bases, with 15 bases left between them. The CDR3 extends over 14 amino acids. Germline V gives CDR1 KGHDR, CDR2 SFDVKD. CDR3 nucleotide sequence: TGTGCCACCAGTGAGTCCCTAGGAGGGACTGAGCAGTTCTTC. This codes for CATSESLGGTEQFF.

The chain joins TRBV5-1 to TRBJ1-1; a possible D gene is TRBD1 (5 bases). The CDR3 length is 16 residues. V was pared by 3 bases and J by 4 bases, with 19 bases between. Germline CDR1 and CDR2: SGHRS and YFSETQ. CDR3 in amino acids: CASSSNVVGGGTEAFF. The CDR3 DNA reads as TGCGCCAGCAGCTCTAACGTCGTTGGGGGGGGCACTGAAGCTTTCTTT.

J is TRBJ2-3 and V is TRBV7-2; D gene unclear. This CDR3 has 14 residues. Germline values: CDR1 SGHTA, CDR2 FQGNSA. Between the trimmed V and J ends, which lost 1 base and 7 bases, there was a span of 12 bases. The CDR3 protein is CASSLEWGGNTQYF. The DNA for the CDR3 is TGTGCCAGCAGCTTAGAGTGGGGTGGGAATACGCAGTATTTT.

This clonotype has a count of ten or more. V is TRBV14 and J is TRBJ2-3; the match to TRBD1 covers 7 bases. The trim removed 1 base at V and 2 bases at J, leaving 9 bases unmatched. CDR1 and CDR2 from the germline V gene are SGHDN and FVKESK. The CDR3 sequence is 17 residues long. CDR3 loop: CASSQVRGQLHTDTQYF. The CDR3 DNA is TGTGCCAGCAGCCAAGTCCGGGGACAGCTTCACACAGATACGCAGTATTTT. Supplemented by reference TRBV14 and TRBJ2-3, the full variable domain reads EAGVTQFPSHSVIEKGQTVTLRCDPISGHDNLYWYRRVMGKEIKFLLHFVKESKQDESGMPNNRFLAERTGGTYSTLKVQPAELEDSGVYFCASSQVRGQLHTDTQYFGPGTRLTVL.

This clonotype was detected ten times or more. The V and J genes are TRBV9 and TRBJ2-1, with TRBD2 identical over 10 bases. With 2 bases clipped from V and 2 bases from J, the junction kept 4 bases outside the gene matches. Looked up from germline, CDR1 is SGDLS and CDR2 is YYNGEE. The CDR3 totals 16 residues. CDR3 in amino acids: CASSVTSGDPYNEQFF. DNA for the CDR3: TGTGCCAGCAGCGTCACTAGCGGGGACCCCTACAATGAGCAGTTCTTC.

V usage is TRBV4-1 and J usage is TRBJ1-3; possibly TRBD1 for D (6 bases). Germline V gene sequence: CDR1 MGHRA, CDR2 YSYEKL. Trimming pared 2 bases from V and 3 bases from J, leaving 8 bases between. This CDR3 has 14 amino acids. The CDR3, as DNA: TGCGCCAGCAGCCAACAGGGGTTTGGAAACACCATATATTTT. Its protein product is CASSQQGFGNTIYF.

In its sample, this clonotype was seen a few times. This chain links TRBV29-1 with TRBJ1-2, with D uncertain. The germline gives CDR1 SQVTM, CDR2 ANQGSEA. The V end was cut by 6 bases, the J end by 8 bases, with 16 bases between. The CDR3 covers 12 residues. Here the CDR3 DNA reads TGCAGCGTCGACGTGATGACTGGAGGCTACACCTTC. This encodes CSVDVMTGGYTF. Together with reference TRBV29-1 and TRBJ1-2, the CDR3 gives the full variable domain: SAVISQKPSRDICQRGTSLTIQCQVDSQVTMMFWYRQQPGQSLTLIATANQGSEATYESGFVIDKFPISRPNLTFSTLTVSNMSPEDSSIYLCSVDVMTGGYTFGSGTRLTVV.

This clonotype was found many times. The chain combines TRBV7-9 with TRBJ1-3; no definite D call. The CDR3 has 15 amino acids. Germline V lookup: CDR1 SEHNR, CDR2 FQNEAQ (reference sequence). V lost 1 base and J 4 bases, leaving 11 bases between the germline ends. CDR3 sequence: CASSLVRSSGNTIYF. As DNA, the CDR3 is TGTGCCAGCAGCTTAGTTCGGAGTTCGGGAAACACCATATATTTT.

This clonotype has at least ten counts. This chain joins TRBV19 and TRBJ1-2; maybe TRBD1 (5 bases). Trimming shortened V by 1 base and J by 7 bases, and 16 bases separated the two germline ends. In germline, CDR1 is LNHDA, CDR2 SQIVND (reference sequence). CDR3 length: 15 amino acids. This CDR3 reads CASSIGGLKGGGYTF. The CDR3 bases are TGTGCCAGTAGTATAGGGGGACTTAAGGGTGGTGGCTACACCTTC.

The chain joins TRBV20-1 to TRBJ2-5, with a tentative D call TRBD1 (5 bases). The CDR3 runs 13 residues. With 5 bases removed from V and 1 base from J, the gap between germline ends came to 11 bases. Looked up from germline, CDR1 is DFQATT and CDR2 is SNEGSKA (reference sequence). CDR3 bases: TGCAGTGCTGGCGACAGTAGCCAAGAGACCCAGTACTTC. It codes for CSAGDSSQETQYF.

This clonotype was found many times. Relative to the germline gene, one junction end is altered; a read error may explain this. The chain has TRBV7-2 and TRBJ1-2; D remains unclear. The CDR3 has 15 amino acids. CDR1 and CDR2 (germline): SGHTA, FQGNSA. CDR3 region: CASRLDPGSNYGYTF. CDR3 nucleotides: TGTGCCAGCAGGTTAGATCCCGGGTCTAACTATGGCTACACCTTC.